This T cell receptor (beta chain) was identified during a study of blood T cell repertoires in COVID-19. CDR3 length equals 14 residues. Losses at the gene ends were 4 bases for V and 3 bases for J; bases not matched to a gene: 2. Germline CDR1 and CDR2: SGHRS and YFSETQ. This clone occurred a few times. In the original analysis: For nucleated cells, counts were estimated from reference gene primer amplification. Method: immunoSEQ multiplex PCR; TCRdb's copy keeps in-frame clones and lacks some. That table supplies the V and J calls and clone size; D and trimming were determined from the DNA. The repertoire holds 110,000 or so clones, with about nine tenths as singletons.

This rearrangement joins TRBV5-1 to TRBJ2-3, with TRBD1 identical over 10 bases. Input material: peripheral blood. The clonotype was recovered from a woman between 50 and 59 years old with acute or convalescent COVID-19. The CDR3 bases are TGCGCCAGCAGCACGGGACAGGGGACAGATACGCAGTATTTT. Protein sequence: CASSTGQGTDTQYF.